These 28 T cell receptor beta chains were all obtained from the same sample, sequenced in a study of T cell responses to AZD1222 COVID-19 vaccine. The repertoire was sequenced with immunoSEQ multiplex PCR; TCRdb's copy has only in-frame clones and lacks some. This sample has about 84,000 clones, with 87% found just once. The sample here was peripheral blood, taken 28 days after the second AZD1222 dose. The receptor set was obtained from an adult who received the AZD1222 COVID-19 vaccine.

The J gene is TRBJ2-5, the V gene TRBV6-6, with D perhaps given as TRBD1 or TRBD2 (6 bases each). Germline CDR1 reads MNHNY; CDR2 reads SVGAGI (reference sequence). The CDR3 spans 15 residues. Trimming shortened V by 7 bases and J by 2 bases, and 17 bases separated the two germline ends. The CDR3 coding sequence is TGTGCCAGCACCCGCAGGCGGGACATTCAAGAGACCCAGTACTTC. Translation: CASTRRRDIQETQYF.

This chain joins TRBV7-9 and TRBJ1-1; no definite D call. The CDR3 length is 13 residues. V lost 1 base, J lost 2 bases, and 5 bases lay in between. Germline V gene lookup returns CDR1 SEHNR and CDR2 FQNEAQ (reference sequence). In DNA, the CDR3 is TGTGCCAGCAGCTTAGAGGTCAACACTGAAGCTTTCTTT. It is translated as CASSLEVNTEAFF.

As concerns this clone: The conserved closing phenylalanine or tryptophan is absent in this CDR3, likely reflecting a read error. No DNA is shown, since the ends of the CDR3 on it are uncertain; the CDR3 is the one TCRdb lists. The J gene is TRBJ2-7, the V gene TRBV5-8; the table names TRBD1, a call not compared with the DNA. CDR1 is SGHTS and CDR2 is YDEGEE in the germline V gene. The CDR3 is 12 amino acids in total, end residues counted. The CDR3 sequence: CASSFSGTGLLS.

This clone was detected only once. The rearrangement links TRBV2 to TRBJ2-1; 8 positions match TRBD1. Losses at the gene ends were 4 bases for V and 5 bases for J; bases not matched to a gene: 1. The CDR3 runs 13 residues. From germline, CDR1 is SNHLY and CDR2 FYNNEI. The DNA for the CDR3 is TGTGCCAGCAGTGCGGACAGGGACAATGAGCAGTTCTTC. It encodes CASSADRDNEQFF.

The CDR3 is CASLLDSTPNYGYTF. In DNA form, the CDR3 reads TGTGCCAGCCTTCTGGACAGCACTCCTAACTATGGCTACACCTTC. This sequence joins TRBV2 and TRBJ1-2, with a possible D match to TRBD1 (6 bases). This CDR3 is 15 amino acids long. Germline V CDR1 and CDR2: SNHLY, FYNNEI. Trimming removed 8 bases at V and 0 bases at J, with 16 bases between.

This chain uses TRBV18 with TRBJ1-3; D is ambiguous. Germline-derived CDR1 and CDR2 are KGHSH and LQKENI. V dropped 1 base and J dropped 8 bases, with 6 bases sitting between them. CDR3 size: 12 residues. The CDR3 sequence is CASSPRHDTIYF. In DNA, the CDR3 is TGTGCCAGCTCACCACGTCATGACACCATATATTTT.

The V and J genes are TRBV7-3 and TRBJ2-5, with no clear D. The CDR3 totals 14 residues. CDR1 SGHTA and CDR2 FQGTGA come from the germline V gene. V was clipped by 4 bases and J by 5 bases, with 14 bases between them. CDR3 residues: CASSSRTGVETQYF. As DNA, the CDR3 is TGTGCCAGCAGCTCACGGACGGGTGTGGAGACCCAGTACTTC.

The CDR3 reads CASSLGPGQGINTEAFF. The CDR3 DNA reads TGTGCCAGCAGCTTAGGGCCGGGACAGGGGATAAACACTGAAGCTTTCTTT. The J gene is TRBJ1-1, the V gene TRBV7-6; TRBD1 matches at 10 bases. V was pared by 1 base and J by 2 bases, with 7 bases of the junction left unmatched. The CDR3 covers 17 residues. The germline CDR1 and CDR2 sequences are SGHVS and FNYEAQ.

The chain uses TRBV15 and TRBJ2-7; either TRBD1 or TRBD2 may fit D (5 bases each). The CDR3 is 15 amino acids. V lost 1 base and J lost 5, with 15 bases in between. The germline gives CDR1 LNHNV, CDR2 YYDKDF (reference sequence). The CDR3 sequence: CATSRGPGVGDEQYF. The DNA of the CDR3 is TGTGCCACCAGCAGAGGGCCTGGGGTGGGGGACGAGCAGTACTTC.

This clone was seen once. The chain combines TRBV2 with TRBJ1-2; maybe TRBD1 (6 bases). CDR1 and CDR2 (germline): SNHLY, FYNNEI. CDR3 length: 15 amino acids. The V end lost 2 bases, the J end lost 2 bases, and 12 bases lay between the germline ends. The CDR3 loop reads CASSEPATGNYGYTF. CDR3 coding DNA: TGTGCCAGCAGTGAACCCGCCACAGGGAACTATGGCTACACCTTC.

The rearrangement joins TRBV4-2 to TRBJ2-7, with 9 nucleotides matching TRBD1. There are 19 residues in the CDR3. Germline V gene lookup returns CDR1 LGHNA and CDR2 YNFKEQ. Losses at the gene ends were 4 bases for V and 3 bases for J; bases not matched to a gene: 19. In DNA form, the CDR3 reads TGTGCCAGCAGCCCCCGGGACAGGGTAGTATTGGGGCGCCGCTACGAGCAGTACTTC. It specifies CASSPRDRVVLGRRYEQYF.

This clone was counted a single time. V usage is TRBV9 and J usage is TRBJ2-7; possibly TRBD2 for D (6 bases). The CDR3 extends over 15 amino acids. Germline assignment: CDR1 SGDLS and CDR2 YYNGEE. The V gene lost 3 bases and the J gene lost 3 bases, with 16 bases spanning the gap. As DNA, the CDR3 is TGTGCCAGCAGCGCCCTCTACGGGGGAGGCTACGAGCAGTACTTC. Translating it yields CASSALYGGGYEQYF.

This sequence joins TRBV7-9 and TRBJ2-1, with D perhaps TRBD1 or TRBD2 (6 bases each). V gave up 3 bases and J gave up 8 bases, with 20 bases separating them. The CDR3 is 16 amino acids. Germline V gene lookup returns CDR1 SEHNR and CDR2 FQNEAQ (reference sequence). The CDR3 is CASSLGTGAPWHEQFF. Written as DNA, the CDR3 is TGTGCCAGCAGCTTGGGGACGGGGGCCCCCTGGCATGAGCAGTTCTTC.

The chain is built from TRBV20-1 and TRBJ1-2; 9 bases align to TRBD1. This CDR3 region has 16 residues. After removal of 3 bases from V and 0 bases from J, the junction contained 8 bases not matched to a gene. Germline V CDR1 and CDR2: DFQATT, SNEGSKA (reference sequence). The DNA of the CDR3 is TGCAGTGCTAGTGGACAGGGGCAGTACCCTAACTATGGCTACACCTTC. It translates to CSASGQGQYPNYGYTF.

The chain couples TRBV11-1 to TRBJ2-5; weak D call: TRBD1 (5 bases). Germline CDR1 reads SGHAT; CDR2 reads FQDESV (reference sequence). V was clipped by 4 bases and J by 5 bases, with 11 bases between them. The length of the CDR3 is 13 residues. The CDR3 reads CASSWGRRETQYF. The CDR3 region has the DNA TGTGCCAGCAGCTGGGGCCGACGGGAGACCCAGTACTTC.

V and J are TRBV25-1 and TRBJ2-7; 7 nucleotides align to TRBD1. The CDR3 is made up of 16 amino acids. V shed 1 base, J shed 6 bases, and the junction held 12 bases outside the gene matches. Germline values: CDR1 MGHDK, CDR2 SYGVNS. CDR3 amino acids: CASSEWSSDRSLEQYF. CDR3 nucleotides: TGTGCCAGCAGTGAATGGTCCTCGGACAGGTCCCTCGAGCAGTACTTC.

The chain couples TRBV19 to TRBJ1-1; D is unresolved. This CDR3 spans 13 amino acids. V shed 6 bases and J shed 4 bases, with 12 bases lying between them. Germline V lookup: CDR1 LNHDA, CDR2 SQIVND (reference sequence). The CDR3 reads CASRFWQSTEAFF. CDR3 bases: TGTGCCAGTAGGTTTTGGCAGAGCACTGAAGCTTTCTTT.

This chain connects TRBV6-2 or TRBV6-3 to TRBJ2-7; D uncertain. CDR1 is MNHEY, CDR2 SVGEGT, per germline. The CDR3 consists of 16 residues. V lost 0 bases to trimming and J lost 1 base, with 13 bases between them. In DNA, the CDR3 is TGTGCCAGCAGTTACTCTATGCTCGGAAGTTCCTACGAGCAGTACTTC. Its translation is CASSYSMLGSSYEQYF.

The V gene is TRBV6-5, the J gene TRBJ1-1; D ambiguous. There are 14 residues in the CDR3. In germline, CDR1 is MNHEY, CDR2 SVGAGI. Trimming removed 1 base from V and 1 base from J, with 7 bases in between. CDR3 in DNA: TGTGCCAGCAGTTACTGGCAACAGAACACTGAAGCTTTCTTT. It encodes CASSYWQQNTEAFF.

CDR3: CASSLEGSLGNNQPQHF. CDR3 DNA: TGCGCCAGCAGCTTGGAGGGATCCTTAGGAAACAATCAGCCCCAGCATTTT. The rearrangement links TRBV5-1 to TRBJ1-5; D remains ambiguous. CDR1 SGHRS and CDR2 YFSETQ come from the germline V gene. V was shortened by 0 bases and J by 3 bases, with 16 bases between the two germline ends. There are 17 residues in the CDR3.

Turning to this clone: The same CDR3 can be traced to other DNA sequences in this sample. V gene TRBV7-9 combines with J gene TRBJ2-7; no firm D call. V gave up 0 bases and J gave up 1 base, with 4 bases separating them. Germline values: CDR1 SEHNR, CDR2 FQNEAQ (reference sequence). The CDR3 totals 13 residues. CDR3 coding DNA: TGTGCCAGCAGCTTAGCAGGGTCCTACGAGCAGTACTTC. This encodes CASSLAGSYEQYF.

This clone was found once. This chain's CDR3 is CASSNRQGFTGELFF. The DNA for the CDR3 is TGTGCCAGCAGCAACAGACAGGGCTTCACCGGGGAGCTGTTTTTT. This rearrangement joins TRBV6-5 to TRBJ2-2; 7 nucleotides align to TRBD1. The germline V gene encodes CDR1 MNHEY and CDR2 SVGAGI. The CDR3 covers 15 residues. Trimming removed 6 bases from V and 4 bases from J; junction bases left unmatched: 8.

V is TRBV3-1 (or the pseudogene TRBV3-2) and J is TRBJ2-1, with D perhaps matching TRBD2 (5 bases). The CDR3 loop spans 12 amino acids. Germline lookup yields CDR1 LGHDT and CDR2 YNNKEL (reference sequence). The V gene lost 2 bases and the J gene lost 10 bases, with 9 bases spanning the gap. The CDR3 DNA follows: TGTGCCAGCAGCCAATATCAGCGGGAGCAGTTCTTC. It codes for CASSQYQREQFF.

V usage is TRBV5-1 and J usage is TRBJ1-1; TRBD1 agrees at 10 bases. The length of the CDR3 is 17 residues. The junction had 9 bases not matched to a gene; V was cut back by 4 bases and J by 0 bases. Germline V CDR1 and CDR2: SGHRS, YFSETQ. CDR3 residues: CASSDLRQGAMNTEAFF. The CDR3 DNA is TGCGCCAGCAGCGACCTACGACAGGGGGCTATGAACACTGAAGCTTTCTTT.

The CDR3 DNA follows: TGTGCCAGCAGTTTATCGGCTGGGGCCAAGACCCAGTACTTC. Protein sequence: CASSLSAGAKTQYF. The rearrangement joins TRBV28 to TRBJ2-5, with TRBD1 as a possible D gene (5 bases). Trimming shortened V by 1 base and J by 6 bases, and 12 bases separated the two germline ends. CDR3 length: 14 amino acids. CDR1 is MDHEN, CDR2 SYDVKM, per germline.

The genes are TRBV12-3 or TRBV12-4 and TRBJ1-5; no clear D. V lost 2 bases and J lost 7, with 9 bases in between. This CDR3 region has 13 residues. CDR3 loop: CASSLRVGQPQHF. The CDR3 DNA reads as TGTGCCAGCAGTTTAAGGGTTGGGCAGCCCCAGCATTTT.

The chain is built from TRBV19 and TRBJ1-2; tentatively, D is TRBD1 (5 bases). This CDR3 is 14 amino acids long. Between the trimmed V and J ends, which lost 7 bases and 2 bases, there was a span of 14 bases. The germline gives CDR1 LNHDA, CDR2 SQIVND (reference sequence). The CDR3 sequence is CASTTRDGNYGYTF. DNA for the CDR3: TGTGCCAGTACGACTCGGGACGGGAACTATGGCTACACCTTC.

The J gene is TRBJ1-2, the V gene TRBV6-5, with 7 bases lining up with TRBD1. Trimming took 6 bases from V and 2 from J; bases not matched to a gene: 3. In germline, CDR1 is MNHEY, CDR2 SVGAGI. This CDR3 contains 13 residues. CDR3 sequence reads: CASRRDRNYGYTF. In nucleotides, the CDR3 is TGTGCCAGCAGGCGGGACAGAAACTATGGCTACACCTTC.